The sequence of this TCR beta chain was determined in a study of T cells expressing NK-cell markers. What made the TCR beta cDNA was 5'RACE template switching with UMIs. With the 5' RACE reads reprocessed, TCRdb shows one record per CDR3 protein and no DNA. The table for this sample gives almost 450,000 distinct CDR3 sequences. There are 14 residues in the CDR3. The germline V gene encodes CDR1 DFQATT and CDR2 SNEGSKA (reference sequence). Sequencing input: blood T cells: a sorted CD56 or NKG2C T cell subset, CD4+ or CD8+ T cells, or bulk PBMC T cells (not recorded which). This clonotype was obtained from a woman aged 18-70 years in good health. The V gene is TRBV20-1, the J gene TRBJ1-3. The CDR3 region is CSARSSFSGNTIYF.